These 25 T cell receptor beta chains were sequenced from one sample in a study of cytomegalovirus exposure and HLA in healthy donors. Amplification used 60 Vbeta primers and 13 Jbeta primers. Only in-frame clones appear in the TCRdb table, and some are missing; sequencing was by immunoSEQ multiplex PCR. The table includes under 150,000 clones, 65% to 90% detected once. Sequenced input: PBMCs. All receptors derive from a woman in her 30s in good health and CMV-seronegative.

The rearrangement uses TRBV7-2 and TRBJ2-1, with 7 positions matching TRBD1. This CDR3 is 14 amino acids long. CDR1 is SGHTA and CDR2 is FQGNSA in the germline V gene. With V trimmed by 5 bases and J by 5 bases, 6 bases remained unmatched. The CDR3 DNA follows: TGTGCCAGCAGCCCTGGACAGGCCAACAATGAGCAGTTCTTC. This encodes CASSPGQANNEQFF.

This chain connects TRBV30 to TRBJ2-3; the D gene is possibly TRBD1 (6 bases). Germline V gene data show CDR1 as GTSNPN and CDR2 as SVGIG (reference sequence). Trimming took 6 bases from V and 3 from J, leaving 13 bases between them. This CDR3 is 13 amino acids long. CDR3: CACGHRETDTQYF. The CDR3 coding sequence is TGTGCCTGCGGACACAGGGAAACAGATACGCAGTATTTT.

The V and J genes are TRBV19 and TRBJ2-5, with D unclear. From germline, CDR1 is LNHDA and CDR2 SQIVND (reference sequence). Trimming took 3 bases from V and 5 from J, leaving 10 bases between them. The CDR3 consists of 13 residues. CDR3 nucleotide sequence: TGTGCCAGTAGTATCGCGGTGTGGGAGACCCAGTACTTC. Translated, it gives CASSIAVWETQYF. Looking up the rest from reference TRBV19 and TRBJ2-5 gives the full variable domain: DGGITQSPKYLFRKEGQNVTLSCEQNLNHDAMYWYRQDPGQGLRLIYYSQIVNDFQKGDIAEGYSVSREKKESFPLTVTSAQKNPTAFYLCASSIAVWETQYFGPGTRLLVL.

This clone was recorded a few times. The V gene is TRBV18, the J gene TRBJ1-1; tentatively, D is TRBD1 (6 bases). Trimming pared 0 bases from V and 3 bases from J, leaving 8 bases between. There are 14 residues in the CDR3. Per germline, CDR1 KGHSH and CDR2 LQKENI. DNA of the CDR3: TGTGCCAGCTCACCACCGGACAGTTACACTGAAGCTTTCTTT. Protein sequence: CASSPPDSYTEAFF. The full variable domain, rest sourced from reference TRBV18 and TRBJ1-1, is NAGVMQNPRHLVRRRGQEARLRCSPMKGHSHVYWYRQLPEEGLKFMVYLQKENIIDESGMPKERFSAEFPKEGPSILRIQQVVRGDSAAYFCASSPPDSYTEAFFGQGTRLTVV.

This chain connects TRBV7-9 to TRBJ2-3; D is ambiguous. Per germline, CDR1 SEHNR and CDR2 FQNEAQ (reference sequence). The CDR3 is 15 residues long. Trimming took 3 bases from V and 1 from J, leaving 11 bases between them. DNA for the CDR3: TGTGCCAGCAGCTTTGGTACTACCGGCACAGATACGCAGTATTTT. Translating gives CASSFGTTGTDTQYF.

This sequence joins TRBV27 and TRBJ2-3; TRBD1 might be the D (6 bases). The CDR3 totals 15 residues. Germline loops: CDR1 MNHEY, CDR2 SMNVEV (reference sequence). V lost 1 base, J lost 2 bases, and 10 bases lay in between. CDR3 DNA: TGTGCCAGCAGTTTATACAGGGCTAACACAGATACGCAGTATTTT. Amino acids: CASSLYRANTDTQYF.

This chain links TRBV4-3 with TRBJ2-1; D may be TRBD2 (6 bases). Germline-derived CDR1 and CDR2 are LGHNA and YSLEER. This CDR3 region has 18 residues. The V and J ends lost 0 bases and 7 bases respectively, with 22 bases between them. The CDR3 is CASSQDLQVAGYFNEQFF. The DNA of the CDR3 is TGCGCCAGCAGCCAAGATCTTCAGGTGGCGGGATATTTTAATGAGCAGTTCTTC.

The chain's CDR3 is CASSPPPGQGEQYF. CDR3 bases: TGTGCCAGCAGTCCCCCCCCAGGGCAGGGCGAGCAGTACTTC. This chain links TRBV28 with TRBJ2-7; D might be TRBD1 (5 bases). V was clipped by 5 bases and J by 6 bases, with 17 bases between them. The CDR3 covers 14 residues. Germline V gives CDR1 MDHEN, CDR2 SYDVKM. Based on the CDR3 plus reference TRBV28 and TRBJ2-7, the full variable domain is DVKVTQSSRYLVKRTGEKVFLECVQDMDHENMFWYRQDPGLGLRLIYFSYDVKMKEKGDIPEGYSVSREKKERFSLILESASTNQTSMYLCASSPPPGQGEQYFGPGTRLTVT.

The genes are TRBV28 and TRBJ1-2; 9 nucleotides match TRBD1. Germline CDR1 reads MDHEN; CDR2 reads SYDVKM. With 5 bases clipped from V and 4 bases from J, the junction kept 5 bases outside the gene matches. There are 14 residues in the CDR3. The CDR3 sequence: CASSELTGGYGYTF. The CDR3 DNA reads TGTGCCAGCAGTGAATTGACAGGGGGCTATGGCTACACCTTC.

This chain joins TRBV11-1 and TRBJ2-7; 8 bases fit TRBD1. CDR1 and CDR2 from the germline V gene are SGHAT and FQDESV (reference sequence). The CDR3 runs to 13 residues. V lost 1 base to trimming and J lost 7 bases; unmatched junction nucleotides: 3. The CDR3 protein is CASSLGTGTEQYF. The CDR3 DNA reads TGTGCCAGCAGCTTAGGGACAGGGACTGAGCAGTACTTC.

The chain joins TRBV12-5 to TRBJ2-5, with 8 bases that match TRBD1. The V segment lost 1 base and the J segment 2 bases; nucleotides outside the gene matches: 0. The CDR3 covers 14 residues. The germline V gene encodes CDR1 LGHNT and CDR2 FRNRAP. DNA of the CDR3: TGTGCTAGTGGTTTGGGGACAGGGCAAGAGACCCAGTACTTC. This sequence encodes CASGLGTGQETQYF.

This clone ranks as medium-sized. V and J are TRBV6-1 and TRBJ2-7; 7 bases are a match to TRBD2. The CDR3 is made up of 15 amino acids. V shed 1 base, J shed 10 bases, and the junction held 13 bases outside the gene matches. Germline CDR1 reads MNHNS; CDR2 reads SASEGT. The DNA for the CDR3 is TGTGCCAGCAGTGAAGGGGGCGGGAGTCCTATCACCCAGTACTTC. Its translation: CASSEGGGSPITQYF.

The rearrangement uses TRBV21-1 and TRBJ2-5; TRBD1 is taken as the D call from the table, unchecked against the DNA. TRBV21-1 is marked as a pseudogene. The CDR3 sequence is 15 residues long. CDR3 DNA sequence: TGTGCCAGCAGCAAAGTTGGGACAGGGCAAGAGACCCAGTACTTC. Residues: CASSKVGTGQETQYF.

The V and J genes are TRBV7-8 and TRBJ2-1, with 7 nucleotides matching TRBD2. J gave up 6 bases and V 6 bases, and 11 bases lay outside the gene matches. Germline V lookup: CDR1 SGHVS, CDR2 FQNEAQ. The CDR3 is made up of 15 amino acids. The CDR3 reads CASRRKRDYINEQFF. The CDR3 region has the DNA TGTGCCAGCAGGCGAAAGAGGGACTACATCAATGAGCAGTTCTTC.

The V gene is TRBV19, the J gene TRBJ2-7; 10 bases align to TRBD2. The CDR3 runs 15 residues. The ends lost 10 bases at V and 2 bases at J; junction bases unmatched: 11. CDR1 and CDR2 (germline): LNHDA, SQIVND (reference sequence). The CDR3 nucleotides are TGTGCCACTTCGTTTTTAGCGGGAGGCCCCTACGAGCAGTACTTC. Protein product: CATSFLAGGPYEQYF.

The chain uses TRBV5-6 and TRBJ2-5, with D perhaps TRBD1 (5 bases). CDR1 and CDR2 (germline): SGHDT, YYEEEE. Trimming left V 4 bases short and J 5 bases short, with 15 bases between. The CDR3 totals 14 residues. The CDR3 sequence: CASSAAAGLETQYF. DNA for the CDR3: TGTGCCAGCAGCGCCGCAGCAGGGCTGGAGACCCAGTACTTC.

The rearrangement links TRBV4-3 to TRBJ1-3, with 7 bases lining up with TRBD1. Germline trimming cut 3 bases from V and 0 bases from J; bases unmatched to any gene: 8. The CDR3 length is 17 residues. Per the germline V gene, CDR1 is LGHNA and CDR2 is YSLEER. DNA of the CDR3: TGCGCCAGCAGCCACTCACAGGGGTTGGGCTCTGGAAACACCATATATTTT. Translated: CASSHSQGLGSGNTIYF.

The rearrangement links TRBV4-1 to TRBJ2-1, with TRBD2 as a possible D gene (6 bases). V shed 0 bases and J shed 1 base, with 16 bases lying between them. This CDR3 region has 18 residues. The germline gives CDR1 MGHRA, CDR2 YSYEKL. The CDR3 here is CASSQEISGLRSYNEQFF. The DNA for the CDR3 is TGCGCCAGCAGCCAAGAAATCTCGGGACTTCGGTCCTACAATGAGCAGTTCTTC.

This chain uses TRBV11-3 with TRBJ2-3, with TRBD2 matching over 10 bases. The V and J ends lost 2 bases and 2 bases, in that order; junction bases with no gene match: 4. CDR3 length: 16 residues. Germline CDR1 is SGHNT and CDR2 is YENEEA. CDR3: CASSLTSGRATDTQYF. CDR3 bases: TGTGCCAGCAGCTTAACAAGCGGGAGGGCCACAGATACGCAGTATTTT.

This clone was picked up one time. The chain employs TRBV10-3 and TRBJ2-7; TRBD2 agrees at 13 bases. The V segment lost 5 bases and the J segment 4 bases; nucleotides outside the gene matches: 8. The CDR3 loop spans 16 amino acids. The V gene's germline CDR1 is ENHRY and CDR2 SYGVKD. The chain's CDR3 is CAISPGLAGERYEQYF. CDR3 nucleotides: TGTGCCATCAGTCCTGGACTAGCGGGAGAGAGGTACGAGCAGTACTTC.

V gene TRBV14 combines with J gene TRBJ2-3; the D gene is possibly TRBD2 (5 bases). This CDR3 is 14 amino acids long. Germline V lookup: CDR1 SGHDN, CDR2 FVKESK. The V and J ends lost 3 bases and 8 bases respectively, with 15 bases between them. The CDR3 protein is CASSHGISKVTQYF. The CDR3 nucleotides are TGTGCCAGCAGCCACGGGATATCCAAGGTTACGCAGTATTTT. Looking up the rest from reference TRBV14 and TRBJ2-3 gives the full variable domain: EAGVTQFPSHSVIEKGQTVTLRCDPISGHDNLYWYRRVMGKEIKFLLHFVKESKQDESGMPNNRFLAERTGGTYSTLKVQPAELEDSGVYFCASSHGISKVTQYFGPGTRLTVL.

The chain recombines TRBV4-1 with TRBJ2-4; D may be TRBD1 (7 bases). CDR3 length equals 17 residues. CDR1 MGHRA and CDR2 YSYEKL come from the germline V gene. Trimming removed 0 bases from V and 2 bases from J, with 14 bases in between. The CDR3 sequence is CASSQEGGGATKNIQYF. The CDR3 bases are TGCGCCAGCAGCCAAGAAGGAGGGGGCGCGACCAAAAACATTCAGTACTTC.

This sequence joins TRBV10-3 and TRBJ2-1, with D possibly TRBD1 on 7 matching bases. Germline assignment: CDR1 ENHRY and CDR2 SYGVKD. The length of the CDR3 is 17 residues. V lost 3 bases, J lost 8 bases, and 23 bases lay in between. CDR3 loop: CAISDTQEGAISDEQFF. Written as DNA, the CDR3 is TGTGCCATCAGTGACACCCAGGAGGGGGCGATTTCAGATGAGCAGTTCTTC.

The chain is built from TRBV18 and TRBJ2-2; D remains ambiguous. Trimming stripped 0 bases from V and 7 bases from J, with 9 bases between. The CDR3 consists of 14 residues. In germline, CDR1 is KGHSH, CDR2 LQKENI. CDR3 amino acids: CASSPPNLGGELFF. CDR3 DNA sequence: TGTGCCAGCTCACCACCAAATCTCGGCGGGGAGCTGTTTTTT.

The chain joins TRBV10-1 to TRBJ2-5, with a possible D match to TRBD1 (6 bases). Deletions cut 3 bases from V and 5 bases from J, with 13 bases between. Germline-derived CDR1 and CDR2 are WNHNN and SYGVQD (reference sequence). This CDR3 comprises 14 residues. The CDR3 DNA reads TGCGCCAGCAGTGATGACAGGCGACGCGAGACCCAGTACTTC. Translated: CASSDDRRRETQYF.